The clone carrying this T cell receptor beta chain was picked up many times. The antigen is undetermined. Unique molecular identifiers were incorporated during preparation of the TCRbeta library. TCRdb redid the calling of the PCR reads with MiXCR, one entry per CDR3 protein. The table lists roughly 300,000 distinct CDR3 sequences, 11% of them singletons, with roughly a quarter in the top ten. The CDR3 extends over 13 amino acids. V lost 2 bases to trimming and J lost 7 bases, with 9 bases between them. Germline assignment: CDR1 MNHEY and CDR2 SMNVEV (reference sequence). This specimen belongs to a study of T-cell reconstitution after alpha-beta-depleted transplantation in children. Overall study findings and caveats: Diversity and T-cell counts at one year after transplant derived mostly from new T cells. Two months or so post-transplant, alpha-beta T cells reportedly derived from several hundred expanded graft clones. Surviving thymic progenitors and recipient T cells were the source of high TCRbeta diversity at day 60 in some patients.

The chain links TRBV27 to TRBJ2-4, with a possible D match to TRBD1 (5 bases). This sequence was found in a male patient between 2 and 9 years old who had a stem cell transplant for chronic granulomatous disease, so the T cells may come from the graft donor. The sample was peripheral blood, taken 180 days after TCRalphabeta/CD19-depleted stem cell transplant. CDR3 nucleotide sequence: TGTGCCAGCAGTTTACAGGGTGCGAACATTCAGTACTTC. Translation: CASSLQGANIQYF.